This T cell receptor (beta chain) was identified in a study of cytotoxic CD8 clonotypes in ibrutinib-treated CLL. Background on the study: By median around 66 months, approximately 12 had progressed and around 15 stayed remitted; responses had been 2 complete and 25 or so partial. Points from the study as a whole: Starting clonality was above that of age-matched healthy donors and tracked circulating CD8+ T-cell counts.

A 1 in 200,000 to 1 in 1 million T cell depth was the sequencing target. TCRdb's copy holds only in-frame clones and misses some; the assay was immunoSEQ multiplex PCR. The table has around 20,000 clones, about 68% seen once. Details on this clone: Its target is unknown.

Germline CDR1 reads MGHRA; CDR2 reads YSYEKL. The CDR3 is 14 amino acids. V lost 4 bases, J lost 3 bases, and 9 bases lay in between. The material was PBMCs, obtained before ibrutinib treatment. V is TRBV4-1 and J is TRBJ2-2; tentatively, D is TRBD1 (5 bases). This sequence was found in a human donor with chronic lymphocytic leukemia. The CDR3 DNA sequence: TGCGCCAGCAGCCCGGACACAGACACCGGGGAGCTGTTTTTT. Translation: CASSPDTDTGELFF.